Shown below are 27 T cell receptor beta chains from a single sample sequenced in a study of Ad26.COV2.S vaccination and SARS-CoV-2 variants. Repertoires were generated with immunoSEQ multiplex PCR, while TCRdb's copy carries only in-frame clones and drops some. The sample holds roughly 400,000 clones; 75% to 90% are singletons and the top ten take 1.9%. Documented treatment: 15 to 20 received Ad26.COV2.S at low or high dose, single or two shots; roughly 5 received placebo; per-sample allocation not given. After the first vaccine or placebo injection, samples were drawn on day 63. The source material was peripheral blood, sampled in a trial of Ad26.COV2.S vaccine versus placebo. These receptors were taken from a person aged 18-60 years who received the Ad26.COV2.S COVID-19 vaccine or a placebo.

The V and J genes are TRBV6-5 and TRBJ2-7; the D is unclear. Per the germline V gene, CDR1 is MNHEY and CDR2 is SVGAGI. CDR3 length equals 14 residues. V dropped 5 bases and J dropped 6 bases, with 17 bases sitting between them. CDR3: CASSITVGLVEQYF. The CDR3 DNA follows: TGTGCCAGCAGTATTACGGTCGGGCTGGTCGAGCAGTACTTC.

The chain employs TRBV5-5 and TRBJ1-5; a possible D gene is TRBD1 (6 bases). There are 16 residues in the CDR3. Trimming shortened V by 4 bases and J by 2 bases, and 16 bases separated the two germline ends. Germline V gene lookup returns CDR1 SGHKS and CDR2 YYEKEE (reference sequence). CDR3 coding DNA: TGTGCCAGCAGCATCCGAGGGGACACCCGCAATCAGCCCCAGCATTTT. It codes for CASSIRGDTRNQPQHF.

The chain employs TRBV12-5 and TRBJ2-1, with 7 bases aligning to TRBD1. The CDR3 has 14 amino acids. Trimming at V came to 4 bases and at J to 3 bases, leaving 3 bases not matched to a gene. Germline assignment: CDR1 LGHNT and CDR2 FRNRAP. CDR3 amino acids: CASGSRTGYNEQFF. CDR3 nucleotide sequence: TGTGCTAGTGGTTCAAGGACAGGCTACAATGAGCAGTTCTTC.

The chain is built from TRBV9 and TRBJ2-6; D gene uncertain. CDR1 is SGDLS, CDR2 YYNGEE, per germline. The CDR3 length is 14 residues. Trimming stripped 5 bases from V and 0 bases from J, with 6 bases between. Here the CDR3 reads CASSGYSGANVLTF. In DNA, the CDR3 is TGTGCCAGCAGTGGATACTCTGGGGCCAACGTCCTGACTTTC. Complete variable domain (other parts from reference TRBV9 and TRBJ2-6): DSGVTQTPKHLITATGQRVTLRCSPRSGDLSVYWYQQSLDQGLQFLIQYYNGEERAKGNILERFSAQQFPDLHSELNLSSLELGDSALYFCASSGYSGANVLTFGAGSRLTVL.

V gene TRBV7-6 combines with J gene TRBJ2-7; 10 bases fit TRBD2. V shed 5 bases and J 8 bases; nucleotides not matched to a gene: 3. CDR1 and CDR2 from the germline V gene are SGHVS and FNYEAQ. This CDR3 is 12 amino acids long. The CDR3 DNA follows: TGTGCCAGCAGCCCTAGCGGGAGACAGCAGTACTTC. Its translation: CASSPSGRQQYF.

This clone was seen only once. The chain has TRBV6-2 or TRBV6-3 and TRBJ1-4; 8 positions agree with TRBD1. Germline loops: CDR1 MNHEY, CDR2 SVGEGT. The CDR3 contains 14 residues. Unmatched junction bases numbered 4, after V lost 4 bases and J lost 6 bases. The CDR3 loop reads CASSSGGADEKLFF. Here the CDR3 DNA reads TGTGCCAGCAGTTCAGGGGGCGCGGATGAAAAACTGTTTTTT.

The genes are TRBV15 and TRBJ1-4; 7 positions match TRBD1. V shed 3 bases, J shed 7 bases, and the junction held 2 bases outside the gene matches. CDR1 LNHNV and CDR2 YYDKDF come from the germline V gene (reference sequence). CDR3 length: 13 residues. The CDR3 region has the DNA TGTGCCACCAGCAGGACAGGGAGTGAAAAACTGTTTTTT. As protein: CATSRTGSEKLFF.

Concerning this clone itself: This same CDR3 is encoded by further DNA sequences in the sample. J is TRBJ1-1 and V is TRBV30, with no clear D. Between the trimmed V and J ends, which lost 0 bases and 6 bases, there was a span of 8 bases. CDR1 and CDR2 from the germline V gene are GTSNPN and SVGIG (reference sequence). The CDR3 runs to 12 residues. The CDR3 reads CAWSVLGAEAFF. The CDR3, as DNA: TGTGCCTGGAGTGTACTCGGGGCTGAAGCTTTCTTT.

This chain joins TRBV18 and TRBJ2-5; D remains ambiguous. The V gene's germline CDR1 is KGHSH and CDR2 LQKENI. V dropped 3 bases and J dropped 0 bases, with 11 bases sitting between them. The CDR3 loop spans 15 amino acids. The CDR3 DNA is TGTGCCAGCTCACCGGCTCGGATGTACCAAGAGACCCAGTACTTC. This encodes CASSPARMYQETQYF.

The chain has TRBV7-2 and TRBJ2-7; TRBD2 matches at 8 bases. Unmatched junction bases numbered 10, after V lost 11 bases and J lost 1 base. Germline values: CDR1 SGHTA, CDR2 FQGNSA. The CDR3 runs 14 residues. Here the CDR3 reads CASTPQRGSYEQYF. As DNA, the CDR3 is TGTGCCTCTACCCCCCAGCGGGGGTCCTACGAGCAGTACTTC.

V and J are TRBV24-1 and TRBJ1-4; D gene uncertain. V was trimmed by 4 bases and J by 3 bases, leaving 8 bases between them. This CDR3 contains 14 residues. The germline V gene has CDR1 KGHDR and CDR2 SFDVKD. CDR3: CATSDHRANEKLFF. The CDR3 region has the DNA TGTGCCACCAGTGACCATCGGGCTAATGAAAAACTGTTTTTT.

The chain is built from TRBV20-1 and TRBJ2-7, with D unresolved. Germline V gene data show CDR1 as DFQATT and CDR2 as SNEGSKA (reference sequence). The CDR3 is 11 residues long. V lost 3 bases and J lost 5, with 8 bases in between. The DNA for the CDR3 is TGCAGTGCTAGTCTTACGGACGAGCAGTACTTC. It translates to CSASLTDEQYF.

A few counts support this clone. This chain links TRBV27 with TRBJ1-6; possibly TRBD1 for D (5 bases). The ends were cut back, 0 bases at V and 9 bases at J, with 12 bases in the middle. CDR1 and CDR2 (germline): MNHEY, SMNVEV (reference sequence). CDR3 length: 15 amino acids. CDR3 region: CASSLSWGTSSPLHF. The DNA of the CDR3 is TGTGCCAGCAGTTTATCGTGGGGGACCAGTTCACCCCTCCACTTT.

The genes are TRBV28 and TRBJ2-7; D possibly corresponds to TRBD2 (5 bases). Trimming stripped 3 bases from V and 4 bases from J, with 13 bases between. Germline CDR1 is MDHEN and CDR2 is SYDVKM. The CDR3 runs to 14 residues. CDR3 bases: TGTGCCAGCAGTTTTCCTGGGAGTAAGTACGAGCAGTACTTC. Translation gives CASSFPGSKYEQYF.

This clone was seen a single time. V usage is TRBV6-2 or TRBV6-3 and J usage is TRBJ2-2; 16 bases fit TRBD2. This CDR3 is 18 amino acids long. The V gene end was trimmed by 6 bases and the J gene end by 7 bases; junction bases not matched to a gene: 11. Per the germline V gene, CDR1 is MNHEY and CDR2 is SVGEGT. The CDR3 is CASSPGTSGRAYNGELFF. The CDR3 coding sequence is TGTGCCAGCAGCCCCGGGACTAGCGGGAGGGCCTATAACGGGGAGCTGTTTTTT.

The rearrangement links TRBV4-2 to TRBJ2-3; D tentatively fits TRBD1 or TRBD2 (5 bases each). The CDR3 runs to 13 residues. CDR1 and CDR2 from the germline V gene are LGHNA and YNFKEQ. V shed 3 bases and J shed 4 bases, with 8 bases lying between them. The CDR3 nucleotides read TGTGCCAGCAGCCAGGGGCGGGCAGATACGCAGTATTTT. It yields the protein CASSQGRADTQYF.

This chain connects TRBV6-5 to TRBJ2-7; D perhaps matches TRBD1 (5 bases). Germline lookup yields CDR1 MNHEY and CDR2 SVGAGI. This CDR3 is built from 15 residues. Trimming stripped 4 bases from V and 2 bases from J, with 15 bases between. CDR3 DNA: TGTGCCAGCAGTTCGGCCAGGGCACCACCCTACGAGCAGTACTTC. Protein sequence: CASSSARAPPYEQYF.

The rearrangement joins TRBV5-1 to TRBJ2-5; D possibly corresponds to TRBD1 (6 bases). The CDR3 runs 16 residues. In germline, CDR1 is SGHRS, CDR2 YFSETQ. Trimming cost V 3 bases and J 0 bases, with 15 bases left between them. The CDR3, as DNA: TGCGCCAGCAGCTCTTCGGGACAACTGTACCAAGAGACCCAGTACTTC. Its translation is CASSSSGQLYQETQYF.

The chain has TRBV5-8 and TRBJ1-6; D might be TRBD1 (5 bases). The CDR3 is 16 amino acids. CDR1 and CDR2 from the germline V gene are SGHTS and YDEGEE. Trimming took off 0 bases at V and 10 bases at J, with 17 bases between the two ends. The CDR3 DNA sequence: TGTGCCAGCAGCTTGGTGTCGGGGGGTGGTGAGTCACCCCTCCACTTT. Its translation: CASSLVSGGGESPLHF.

This clone is a singleton in its sample. The chain carries TRBV6-7 and TRBJ2-7; 7 bases agree with TRBD1. TRBV6-7 is an open reading frame whose function is uncertain. The CDR3 consists of 17 residues. With 2 bases clipped from V and 2 bases from J, the junction kept 12 bases outside the gene matches. The CDR3 bases are TGTGCCAGCAGTTACCACATTCCTACAGGGGTCGCCTACGAGCAGTACTTC. The encoded protein is CASSYHIPTGVAYEQYF.

The J gene is TRBJ1-6, the V gene TRBV30; D is perhaps TRBD1 (5 bases). Germline CDR1 reads GTSNPN; CDR2 reads SVGIG (reference sequence). The V end was cut by 0 bases, the J end by 9 bases, with 12 bases between. The CDR3 length is 14 residues. The CDR3: CAWSVNRNGSPLHF. The CDR3 DNA sequence: TGTGCCTGGAGTGTAAACAGGAATGGTTCACCCCTCCACTTT.

The gene calls are TRBV6-1 and TRBJ1-5, with unresolved D. Germline V gene data show CDR1 as MNHNS and CDR2 as SASEGT. The CDR3 sequence is 13 residues long. The V gene lost 2 bases and the J gene lost 0 bases, with 2 bases spanning the gap. Here the CDR3 reads CASSEYSNQPQHF. The CDR3 DNA reads TGTGCCAGCAGTGAATATAGCAATCAGCCCCAGCATTTT.

The J gene is TRBJ2-5, the V gene TRBV14; 8 nucleotides line up with TRBD2. The V gene's germline CDR1 is SGHDN and CDR2 FVKESK. This CDR3 region has 17 residues. V dropped 4 bases and J dropped 5; count of bases not matched to a gene: 15. DNA of the CDR3: TGTGCCAGCAGCCTCACTAGCGGCAATCCTTGGGGGGAGACCCAGTACTTC. It specifies CASSLTSGNPWGETQYF. The variable domain in full, completed from reference TRBV14 and TRBJ2-5, reads EAGVTQFPSHSVIEKGQTVTLRCDPISGHDNLYWYRRVMGKEIKFLLHFVKESKQDESGMPNNRFLAERTGGTYSTLKVQPAELEDSGVYFCASSLTSGNPWGETQYFGPGTRLLVL.

The chain employs TRBV3-1 (or the pseudogene TRBV3-2) and TRBJ2-7, with a tentative D call TRBD1 (6 bases). With 2 bases removed from V and 5 bases from J, the gap between germline ends came to 13 bases. The length of the CDR3 is 14 residues. CDR1 and CDR2 from the germline V gene are LGHDT and YNNKEL (reference sequence). The CDR3 reads CASSQQQGVDEQYF. CDR3 DNA: TGTGCCAGCAGCCAACAACAGGGTGTAGACGAGCAGTACTTC.

This clone was detected a few times. This chain links TRBV19 with TRBJ1-5; D is ambiguous. Germline V CDR1 and CDR2: LNHDA, SQIVND (reference sequence). The CDR3 has 18 amino acids. V lost 3 bases and J 0 bases, leaving 18 bases between the germline ends. CDR3 sequence reads: CASSISGLPFYSNQPQHF. CDR3 DNA: TGTGCCAGTAGTATTTCCGGGTTGCCCTTCTATAGCAATCAGCCCCAGCATTTT.

The chain couples TRBV7-8 to TRBJ1-1; the D is unclear. Deletions cut 5 bases from V and 6 bases from J, with 16 bases between. The germline gives CDR1 SGHVS, CDR2 FQNEAQ. This CDR3 is built from 14 residues. The CDR3 protein is CASSRAAGEAEAFF. The CDR3 nucleotides are TGTGCCAGCAGCAGAGCTGCCGGGGAGGCTGAAGCTTTCTTT.

The rearrangement links TRBV6-6 to TRBJ2-2, with unresolved D. The CDR3 has 13 amino acids. CDR1 and CDR2 (germline): MNHNY, SVGAGI (reference sequence). Trimming pared 10 bases from V and 7 bases from J, leaving 16 bases between. CDR3 in amino acids: CANRADESGELFF. For the CDR3, the DNA is TGTGCCAACCGGGCAGATGAGAGCGGGGAGCTGTTTTTT.